The 16 T cell receptor beta chains presented below share a single source sample, sequenced in a study of T cells in Graves' hyperthyroidism and ophthalmopathy. RNA transcripts served as the template for amplifying TCR beta CDR3 regions. In the first-round RT-PCR of the TCR CDR3, the HTBI primer set was used. TCRdb analysed the multiplex PCR reads with MiXCR anew, one entry per CDR3 protein. The data show some 350,000 distinct CDR3 sequences, under 20% seen once. Sequenced input: blood. The receptor set was obtained from a woman between 18 and 29 years old with Graves' hyperthyroidism.

This clonotype was counted many times. This sequence may be a read error, since a much larger clone differs from it by one base. The chain carries TRBV9 and TRBJ1-1; 8 bases align to TRBD1. V was pared by 3 bases and J by 1 base, with 2 bases of the junction left unmatched. There are 14 residues in the CDR3. Germline V lookup: CDR1 SGDLS, CDR2 YYNGEE. The CDR3 is CASSDTGGNTEAFF. The CDR3 DNA reads TGTGCCAGCAGCGATACAGGGGGGAACACTGAAGCTTTCTTT.

This clonotype has only a few counts. Here the CDR3 reads CASSLLSPNTGELFF. In DNA form, the CDR3 reads TGTGCCAGCAGCTTACTGTCTCCGAACACCGGGGAGCTGTTTTTT. The rearrangement links TRBV7-2 to TRBJ2-2, with D uncertain. V lost 2 bases, J lost 0 bases, and 7 bases lay in between. CDR3 length: 15 residues. CDR1 and CDR2 (germline): SGHTA, FQGNSA.

This clonotype was picked up many times. This rearrangement joins TRBV4-1 to TRBJ2-5, with D possibly being TRBD1 or TRBD2 (5 bases each). CDR3 length: 16 residues. CDR1 is MGHRA and CDR2 is YSYEKL in the germline V gene. V was shortened by 1 base and J by 3 bases, with 15 bases between the two germline ends. CDR3 nucleotides: TGCGCCAGCAGCCAAGGGGCCCGGGGCAGGGAAGAGACCCAGTACTTC. This sequence encodes CASSQGARGREETQYF.

The table lists this clonotype with many counts. The chain uses TRBV9 and TRBJ1-1, with 8 bases fitting TRBD1. V shed 4 bases and J 6 bases; nucleotides not matched to a gene: 11. Per germline, CDR1 SGDLS and CDR2 YYNGEE. This CDR3 contains 15 residues. The CDR3 spells CASSQIQGGWAEAFF. The CDR3 DNA reads as TGTGCCAGCAGCCAGATACAGGGGGGGTGGGCTGAAGCTTTCTTT.

This clonotype was observed at least ten times. This CDR3 is CSAPGTSGTETQYF. CDR3 DNA sequence: TGCAGTGCGCCCGGGACTAGCGGGACAGAGACCCAGTACTTC. This chain links TRBV20-1 with TRBJ2-5, with 13 bases fitting TRBD2. The J segment lost 4 bases and the V segment lost 6 bases, leaving 5 bases of the junction unmatched. In germline, CDR1 is DFQATT, CDR2 SNEGSKA (reference sequence). The CDR3 totals 14 residues.

This clonotype has at least ten counts. V is TRBV4-1 and J is TRBJ2-5; the match to TRBD1 covers 8 bases. The CDR3 spans 14 residues. Germline loops: CDR1 MGHRA, CDR2 YSYEKL. The J segment lost 5 bases and the V segment lost 4 bases, leaving 6 bases of the junction unmatched. DNA for the CDR3: TGCGCCAGCAGCCTGCAGGACAGGGTGGAGACCCAGTACTTC. Translated: CASSLQDRVETQYF.

This clonotype was counted at least ten times. The chain has TRBV29-1 and TRBJ1-2, with a possible D match to TRBD1 (5 bases). V was trimmed by 7 bases and J by 4 bases, leaving 19 bases between them. Germline V gene lookup returns CDR1 SQVTM and CDR2 ANQGSEA. The CDR3 length is 14 residues. CDR3 nucleotide sequence: TGCAGCGGCCAGGGTAGGGACGGACCCTATGGCTACACCTTC. This translates into CSGQGRDGPYGYTF.

This clonotype was seen many times. This rearrangement joins TRBV20-1 to TRBJ1-1, with TRBD1 matching 7 bases. The CDR3 has 14 residues. With V trimmed by 1 base and J by 0 bases, 2 bases remained unmatched. The germline CDR1 and CDR2 sequences are DFQATT and SNEGSKA (reference sequence). Here the CDR3 DNA reads TGCAGTGCTAGAGCGGGACAGTTGAACACTGAAGCTTTCTTT. This codes for CSARAGQLNTEAFF.

This clonotype was seen ten or more times. The chain links TRBV20-1 to TRBJ1-2; D possibly corresponds to TRBD1 (5 bases). V lost 0 bases to trimming and J lost 3 bases, with 14 bases between them. This CDR3 comprises 15 residues. The germline CDR1 and CDR2 sequences are DFQATT and SNEGSKA (reference sequence). The CDR3 loop is CSARDGGRAYYGYTF. The DNA of the CDR3 is TGCAGTGCTAGAGATGGAGGCAGGGCGTACTATGGCTACACCTTC.

About this clonotype: Likely a read error: the CDR3 ends without its conserved phenylalanine or tryptophan. The chain has TRBV6-1 and TRBJ1-5; TRBD1 matches at 8 bases. The CDR3 sequence is 17 residues long. Germline CDR1 and CDR2: MNHNS and SASEGT. The chain's CDR3 is CASTLGQGGYSNQPQHY. The CDR3 DNA follows: TGTGCTAGCACCTTAGGACAGGGCGGATATAGCAATCAGCCCCAGCATTAT.

In its sample, this clonotype was seen many times. V is TRBV11-1 and J is TRBJ1-2, with 8 bases matching TRBD1. The CDR3 length is 19 residues. V shed 0 bases and J 1 base; nucleotides not matched to a gene: 13. Germline loops: CDR1 SGHAT, CDR2 FQDESV (reference sequence). Here the CDR3 DNA reads TGTGCCAGCAGCTTAGCGCGAGGGACAGGTCGCAAACTTAACTATGGCTACACCTTC. Residues: CASSLARGTGRKLNYGYTF.

This clonotype was observed many times. The rearrangement links TRBV6-5 to TRBJ1-5, with D possibly being TRBD1 (6 bases). Trimming shortened V by 0 bases and J by 3 bases, and 9 bases separated the two germline ends. The CDR3 is 15 amino acids. Germline assignment: CDR1 MNHEY and CDR2 SVGAGI. The CDR3: CASSYSGGPNQPQHF. In nucleotides, the CDR3 is TGTGCCAGCAGTTACTCCGGGGGGCCCAATCAGCCCCAGCATTTT.

This clonotype was detected many times. The chain combines TRBV12-3 or TRBV12-4 with TRBJ1-1; possibly TRBD1 for D (5 bases). V was cut by 6 bases and J by 1 base, with 12 bases left in between. The CDR3 runs 14 residues. The CDR3 region is CASRELQENTEAFF. CDR3 nucleotide sequence: TGTGCCAGCAGAGAATTACAGGAGAACACTGAAGCTTTCTTT.

This chain links TRBV29-1 with TRBJ2-7; tentative D call: TRBD1 (6 bases). CDR3 length: 15 residues. CDR1 and CDR2 (germline): SQVTM, ANQGSEA. V shed 4 bases and J shed 0 bases, with 16 bases lying between them. CDR3 residues: CSVVGLGTNSYEQYF. DNA of the CDR3: TGCAGCGTTGTGGGCCTCGGGACAAACTCCTACGAGCAGTACTTC.

This clonotype has at least ten counts. V and J are TRBV2 and TRBJ1-5; D remains ambiguous. The CDR3 is 13 residues long. Between the trimmed V and J ends, which lost 6 bases and 7 bases, there was a span of 13 bases. Germline CDR1 SNHLY, CDR2 FYNNEI. The CDR3 loop reads CASSLAWEQPQHF. The CDR3 coding sequence is TGTGCCAGCAGCCTCGCGTGGGAGCAGCCCCAGCATTTT. The entire variable domain, with the rest obtained from reference TRBV2 and TRBJ1-5, is as follows: EPEVTQTPSHQVTQMGQEVILRCVPISNHLYFYWYRQILGQKVEFLVSFYNNEISEKSEIFDDQFSVERPDGSNFTLKIRSTKLEDSAMYFCASSLAWEQPQHFGDGTRLSIL.

In its sample, this clonotype was seen many times. The chain has TRBV20-1 and TRBJ2-5; D gene ambiguous. CDR1 DFQATT and CDR2 SNEGSKA come from the germline V gene (reference sequence). The V gene lost 5 bases and the J gene lost 5 bases, with 15 bases spanning the gap. The CDR3 loop spans 13 amino acids. This chain's CDR3 is CSAGGSVTETQYF. The CDR3 coding sequence is TGCAGTGCTGGCGGCAGTGTTACGGAGACCCAGTACTTC.